Listed here is a single TCR beta chain. Deletions cut 3 bases from V and 5 bases from J, with 11 bases between. The CDR3 has 14 amino acids. Per the germline V gene, CDR1 is GTSNPN and CDR2 is SVGIG (reference sequence). TCRdb's copy holds only in-frame clones and misses some; the assay was immunoSEQ multiplex PCR. The table has about 42,000 clones, approximately 86% seen once. This specimen comes from a study of blood T cell repertoires in COVID-19. Study as a whole: Sources were T cells, B-cell-depleted T cells, or PBMCs; the material itself was cDNA or gDNA.

The clonotype originates from a man aged 50-59 years with active COVID-19. The source material was peripheral blood. The gene calls are TRBV30 and TRBJ1-6; D is ambiguous. CDR3 in DNA: TGTGCCTGGAGGGGCGGGATCGATAATTCACCCCTCCACTTT. Protein sequence: CAWRGGIDNSPLHF. The variable domain in full, completed from reference TRBV30 and TRBJ1-6, reads SQTIHQWPATLVQPVGSPLSLECTVEGTSNPNLYWYRQAAGRGLQLLFYSVGIGQISSEVPQNLSASRPQDRQFILSSKKLLLSDSGFYLCAWRGGIDNSPLHFGNGTRLTVT.